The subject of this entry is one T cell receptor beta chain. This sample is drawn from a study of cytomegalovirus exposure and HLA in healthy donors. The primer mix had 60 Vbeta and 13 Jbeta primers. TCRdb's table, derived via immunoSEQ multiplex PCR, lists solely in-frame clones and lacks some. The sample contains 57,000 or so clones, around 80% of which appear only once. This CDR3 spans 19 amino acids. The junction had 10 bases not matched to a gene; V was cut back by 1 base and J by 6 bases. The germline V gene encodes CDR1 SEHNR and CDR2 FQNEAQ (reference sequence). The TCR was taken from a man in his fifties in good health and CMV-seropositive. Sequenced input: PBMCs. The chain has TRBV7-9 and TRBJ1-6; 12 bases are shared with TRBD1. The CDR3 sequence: CASSLVLVRDRGLNSPLHF. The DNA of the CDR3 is TGTGCCAGCAGCTTAGTATTAGTGCGGGACAGGGGGCTTAATTCACCCCTCCACTTT.